One and the same sample provided the 19 T cell receptor beta chains below, sequenced in a study of cytomegalovirus exposure and HLA in healthy donors. With 60 Vbeta and 13 Jbeta primers, the PCR was carried out. Here immunoSEQ multiplex PCR was the method, and the copy in TCRdb shows in-frame clones only, minus some. The repertoire has about 190,000 clones, 65% to 85% of them found once; the top ten carry approximately 1.7%. The source material was PBMCs. These receptors were obtained from a man between 35 and 55 years old in good health and CMV-seropositive.

The chain has TRBV6-4 and TRBJ1-1, with TRBD1 as a possible D gene (6 bases). The length of the CDR3 is 12 residues. The germline V gene has CDR1 MRHNA and CDR2 SNTAGT. V was trimmed by 2 bases and J by 11 bases, leaving 12 bases between them. CDR3 in DNA: TGTGCCAGCAGTGACAGGGGGAGAGAGGCTTTCTTT. This sequence encodes CASSDRGREAFF.

The chain has TRBV4-1 and TRBJ1-5; D is undetermined. CDR3 length: 11 amino acids. Between the trimmed V and J ends, which lost 10 bases and 9 bases, there was a span of 13 bases. Germline lookup yields CDR1 MGHRA and CDR2 YSYEKL. Here the CDR3 DNA reads TGCGCCATCGCGACATTCCCGCCCCAGCATTTT. Protein sequence: CAIATFPPQHF.

In this sample, this clone turned up once. The V call is TRBV11-2, the J call TRBJ1-4, with 11 bases lining up with TRBD1. V trimming: 5 bases; J trimming: 8 bases; junction bases outside the gene matches: 4. Germline CDR1 reads SGHAT; CDR2 reads FQNNGV. There are 14 residues in the CDR3. In DNA, the CDR3 is TGTGCCAGCAGCCCGGGACAGGGGGGAGAAAAACTGTTTTTT. Its translation: CASSPGQGGEKLFF.

The J gene is TRBJ2-7, the V gene TRBV7-2; 9 nucleotides match TRBD2. Per the germline V gene, CDR1 is SGHTA and CDR2 is FQGNSA. The junction had 3 bases not matched to a gene; V was cut back by 4 bases and J by 2 bases. The CDR3 is 14 residues long. CDR3 sequence: CASSSLAGPYEQYF. The CDR3 coding sequence is TGTGCCAGCAGCTCACTAGCGGGTCCCTACGAGCAGTACTTC. The variable domain in full, with the rest retrieved from reference TRBV7-2 and TRBJ2-7, is GAGVSQSPSNKVTEKGKDVELRCDPISGHTALYWYRQSLGQGLEFLIYFQGNSAPDKSGLPSDRFSAERTGGSVSTLTIQRTQQEDSAVYLCASSSLAGPYEQYFGPGTRLTVT.

About this clone: Its ends do not fully match the called genes, so a read error is possible. The V call is TRBV7-9, the J call TRBJ2-7; 7 bases agree with TRBD2. The CDR3 is 15 amino acids. Germline loops: CDR1 SEHNR, CDR2 FQNEAQ (reference sequence). The CDR3, as DNA: TGTTCCAGCACCTCAAGAAAGCGGGGCTCCTACGAGCAGTACTTC. Its protein product is CSSTSRKRGSYEQYF. Together with reference TRBV7-9 and TRBJ2-7, the CDR3 gives the full variable domain: DTGVSQNPRHKITKRGQNVTFRCDPISEHNRLYWYRQTLGQGPEFLTYFQNEAQLEKSRLLSDRFSAERPKGSFSTLEIQRTEQGDSAMYLCSSTSRKRGSYEQYFGPGTRLTVT.

This clone has more than one count but fewer than ten. The genes are TRBV28 and TRBJ2-3; weak D call: TRBD2 (5 bases). CDR3 size: 15 residues. Germline V CDR1 and CDR2: MDHEN, SYDVKM. The V end lost 2 bases, the J end lost 1 base, and 10 bases lay between the germline ends. The CDR3 region is CASSLIALGTDTQYF. As DNA, the CDR3 is TGTGCCAGCAGTTTAATAGCGCTCGGCACAGATACGCAGTATTTT. Supplemented by reference TRBV28 and TRBJ2-3, the full variable domain reads DVKVTQSSRYLVKRTGEKVFLECVQDMDHENMFWYRQDPGLGLRLIYFSYDVKMKEKGDIPEGYSVSREKKERFSLILESASTNQTSMYLCASSLIALGTDTQYFGPGTRLTVL.

The chain is built from TRBV5-1 and TRBJ2-3; D perhaps matches TRBD1 (6 bases). V was shortened by 0 bases and J by 3 bases, with 8 bases between the two germline ends. CDR3 length: 14 amino acids. Per the germline V gene, CDR1 is SGHRS and CDR2 is YFSETQ. The CDR3: CASSLGTETDTQYF. The CDR3 nucleotides read TGCGCCAGCAGCTTGGGGACAGAAACAGATACGCAGTATTTT.

V gene TRBV19 combines with J gene TRBJ2-7, with D maybe TRBD1 (6 bases). CDR1 and CDR2 (germline): LNHDA, SQIVND (reference sequence). The V gene lost 6 bases and the J gene lost 6 bases, with 12 bases spanning the gap. CDR3 size: 12 residues. The CDR3 loop reads CASRGAGREQYF. The DNA for the CDR3 is TGTGCCAGTAGGGGGGCAGGGCGCGAGCAGTACTTC.

The chain carries TRBV27 and TRBJ1-1; D remains ambiguous. CDR3 length equals 11 residues. Per germline, CDR1 MNHEY and CDR2 SMNVEV (reference sequence). The ends were cut back, 5 bases at V and 7 bases at J, with 8 bases in the middle. CDR3 in DNA: TGTGCCAGCAGTATCGGGGATGAAGCTTTCTTT. The encoded protein is CASSIGDEAFF.

The chain couples TRBV30 to TRBJ1-5, with 7 positions matching TRBD1. The CDR3 sequence is 14 residues long. CDR1 is GTSNPN, CDR2 SVGIG, per germline (reference sequence). V was pared by 5 bases and J by 7 bases, with 11 bases of the junction left unmatched. The CDR3 region has the DNA TGTGCCTGGCGTACAACAGGGGACGGACAGCCCCAGCATTTT. Its protein is CAWRTTGDGQPQHF.

The V gene is TRBV29-1, the J gene TRBJ2-1; the match to TRBD1 covers 9 bases. The junction had 8 bases not matched to a gene; V was cut back by 3 bases and J by 8 bases. CDR3 size: 14 residues. CDR1 and CDR2 (germline): SQVTM, ANQGSEA. In DNA form, the CDR3 reads TGCAGCGTTGAGGGGACAGGGTCTGTCTATGAGCAGTTCTTC. This codes for CSVEGTGSVYEQFF.

The rearrangement links TRBV5-6 to TRBJ2-3, with 8 bases identical to TRBD2. CDR1 and CDR2 from the germline V gene are SGHDT and YYEEEE. This CDR3 spans 15 amino acids. With V trimmed by 0 bases and J by 5 bases, 5 bases remained unmatched. The CDR3 nucleotides read TGTGCCAGCAGCTTGGGACTAGCGATTGGAGATACGCAGTATTTT. Translation gives CASSLGLAIGDTQYF.

J is TRBJ2-1 and V is TRBV7-8; 10 nucleotides line up with TRBD2. Germline loops: CDR1 SGHVS, CDR2 FQNEAQ. With V trimmed by 7 bases and J by 6 bases, 15 bases remained unmatched. The CDR3 sequence is 17 residues long. The CDR3 sequence: CASTAMASGSGFNEQFF. The DNA of the CDR3 is TGTGCCAGCACCGCCATGGCTAGCGGGAGCGGTTTCAATGAGCAGTTCTTC.

This clone has only a few counts. The chain is built from TRBV5-1 and TRBJ2-3; D call uncertain. Germline CDR1 and CDR2: SGHRS and YFSETQ. The CDR3 loop spans 12 amino acids. V was pared by 4 bases and J by 5 bases, with 8 bases between. The CDR3 nucleotides are TGCGCCAGCAGCCCGTCGGGAGATACGCAGTATTTT. Translated, it gives CASSPSGDTQYF.

The chain couples TRBV5-1 to TRBJ2-1, with 10 bases that match TRBD1. This CDR3 contains 18 residues. Trimming at V came to 1 base and at J to 5 bases, leaving 12 bases not matched to a gene. Germline V gene data show CDR1 as SGHRS and CDR2 as YFSETQ. CDR3 coding DNA: TGCGCCAGCAGCTTGCTCCCGGGACAGGGGACCAGTAACAATGAGCAGTTCTTC. Translated: CASSLLPGQGTSNNEQFF.

The rearrangement joins TRBV5-6 to TRBJ2-4, with 9 bases fitting TRBD1. V lost 5 bases and J lost 7; bases outside the gene matches: 10. This CDR3 spans 15 amino acids. Germline-derived CDR1 and CDR2 are SGHDT and YYEEEE. CDR3 protein: CASRPKTGGFNIQYF. DNA for the CDR3: TGTGCCAGCAGACCAAAAACAGGGGGCTTTAACATTCAGTACTTC.

This chain links TRBV2 with TRBJ2-3; the match to TRBD2 covers 7 bases. CDR3 length: 15 amino acids. V trimming: 4 bases; J trimming: 4 bases; junction bases outside the gene matches: 8. Germline-derived CDR1 and CDR2 are SNHLY and FYNNEI. CDR3 DNA sequence: TGTGCCAGCAGTGGGGTGGGAGGGCCGTCAGATACGCAGTATTTT. It yields the protein CASSGVGGPSDTQYF.

CDR3 protein: CASRRDTYNSPLHF. In nucleotides, the CDR3 is TGTGCCAGCCGCCGGGACACCTATAATTCACCCCTCCACTTT. The gene calls are TRBV6-5 and TRBJ1-6; a possible D gene is TRBD1 (6 bases). Per germline, CDR1 MNHEY and CDR2 SVGAGI. V was clipped by 8 bases and J by 2 bases, with 10 bases between them. The CDR3 runs 14 residues.

The V call is TRBV1, the J call TRBJ2-1; the table calls TRBD2, which could not be checked here. TRBV1 is termed a pseudogene. This CDR3 spans 17 amino acids. CDR3 loop: CTSSGPGTSGSYNEQFF. The CDR3 DNA follows: TGCACCAGCAGCGGACCCGGGACTAGCGGGTCCTACAATGAGCAGTTCTTC.